One and the same sample provided the 2 T cell receptor beta chains below, sequenced in a study of T cells in Graves' hyperthyroidism and ophthalmopathy. What was amplified from RNA transcripts were TCR beta CDR3 regions. The primer set for the first-round RT-PCR of the TCR CDR3 was HTBI. MiXCR, applied by TCRdb to the multiplex PCR reads, yields one record per CDR3 protein. The table includes about 500,000 distinct CDR3 sequences, 15% to 20% detected once. Sequenced: blood. The receptors derive from a woman under 40 with Graves' ophthalmopathy.

This clonotype was counted at least ten times. The chain combines TRBV28 with TRBJ1-5, with TRBD1 as a possible D gene (5 bases). In germline, CDR1 is MDHEN, CDR2 SYDVKM. Trimming cost V 6 bases and J 5 bases, with 11 bases left between them. This CDR3 spans 13 amino acids. The CDR3 DNA reads TGTGCCAGCAGAACCGCGGGGGATCAGCCCCAGCATTTT. As protein: CASRTAGDQPQHF.

Many counts were recorded for this clonotype. This chain connects TRBV20-1 to TRBJ2-5, with D perhaps matching TRBD2 (6 bases). The germline gives CDR1 DFQATT, CDR2 SNEGSKA (reference sequence). V was trimmed by 5 bases and J by 5 bases, leaving 9 bases between them. The CDR3 totals 11 residues. The CDR3 DNA follows: TGCAGTGCTCGCCGGGGGGAGACCCAGTACTTC. Its protein is CSARRGETQYF.